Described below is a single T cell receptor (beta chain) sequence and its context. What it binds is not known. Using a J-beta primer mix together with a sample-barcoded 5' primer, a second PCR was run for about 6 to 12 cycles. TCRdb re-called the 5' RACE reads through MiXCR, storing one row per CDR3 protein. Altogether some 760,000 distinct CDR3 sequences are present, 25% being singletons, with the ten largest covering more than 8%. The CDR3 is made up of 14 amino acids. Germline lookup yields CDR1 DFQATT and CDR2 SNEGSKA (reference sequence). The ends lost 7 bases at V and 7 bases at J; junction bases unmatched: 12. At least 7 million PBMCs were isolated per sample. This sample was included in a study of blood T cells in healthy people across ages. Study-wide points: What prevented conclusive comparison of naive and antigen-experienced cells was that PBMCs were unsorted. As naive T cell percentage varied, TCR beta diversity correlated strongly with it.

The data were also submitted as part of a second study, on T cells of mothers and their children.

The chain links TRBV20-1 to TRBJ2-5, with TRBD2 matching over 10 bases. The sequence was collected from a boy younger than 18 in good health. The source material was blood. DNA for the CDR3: TGCAGTGTCGCTCATGTAGCGGGGGGTGGGACCCAGTACTTC. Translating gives CSVAHVAGGGTQYF.